This TCR beta chain was recovered during a study of T cell responses to AZD1222 COVID-19 vaccine. TCRdb's copy holds only in-frame clones and misses some; the assay was immunoSEQ multiplex PCR. Of approximately 140,000 clones in the sample, around 91% were seen once. The study's findings and limits: Researchers took repertoire samples only after the peak T cell response had come. At baseline, just five to seven AZD1222 recipients tested seropositive. Spike-specific TCR repertoires showed rising breadth and depth after two AZD1222 doses.

V lost 1 base to trimming and J lost 1 base; unmatched junction nucleotides: 12. Germline assignment: CDR1 GTSNPN and CDR2 SVGIG (reference sequence). The CDR3 is 17 residues long. Regarding this clone: What it binds is unknown.

Second-dose intervals of approximately 4 or approximately 12 weeks were pooled. The source of this sequence is an adult who received the AZD1222 COVID-19 vaccine. The input for sequencing was peripheral blood, taken 28 days after the second AZD1222 dose. The chain employs TRBV30 and TRBJ1-2; 7 bases map to TRBD1. DNA of the CDR3: TGTGCCTGGAGTGAGGGACAGCAGAAAAATTTTAACTATGGCTACACCTTC. Translated: CAWSEGQQKNFNYGYTF. Together with reference TRBV30 and TRBJ1-2, the CDR3 gives the full variable domain: SQTIHQWPATLVQPVGSPLSLECTVEGTSNPNLYWYRQAAGRGLQLLFYSVGIGQISSEVPQNLSASRPQDRQFILSSKKLLLSDSGFYLCAWSEGQQKNFNYGYTFGSGTRLTVV.